These 26 T cell receptor beta chains were sequenced from one sample in a study of T cell responses to AZD1222 COVID-19 vaccine. Profiling relied on immunoSEQ multiplex PCR, and the TCRdb table lists in-frame clones only, not all of them. The data hold some 130,000 clones, with about 91% observed a single time. The source material was peripheral blood, sampled on day 0 of AZD1222 vaccination. These receptor sequences come from an adult in good health.

V and J are TRBV5-4 and TRBJ2-5; D tentatively reads TRBD1 or TRBD2 (5 bases each). The V gene lost 0 bases and the J gene lost 2 bases, with 11 bases spanning the gap. Germline V lookup: CDR1 SGHNT, CDR2 YYREEE (reference sequence). The CDR3 has 15 amino acids. The CDR3 DNA follows: TGTGCCAGCAGCTTGGCGAGGGGCTCGCAAGAGACCCAGTACTTC. Protein product: CASSLARGSQETQYF.

Here the CDR3 reads CASSIFNAAFGGIGGYTF. The CDR3 nucleotides read TGTGCCAGTAGTATCTTTAACGCTGCATTCGGTGGGATAGGTGGCTACACCTTC. This chain uses TRBV19 with TRBJ1-2; D remains unclear. Trimming stripped 3 bases from V and 7 bases from J, with 27 bases between. The CDR3 has 18 residues. Germline CDR1 reads LNHDA; CDR2 reads SQIVND (reference sequence).

In its sample, this clone was seen many times. The V call is TRBV5-5, the J call TRBJ2-7; D may be TRBD1 (6 bases). V lost 0 bases and J 4 bases, leaving 14 bases between the germline ends. From germline, CDR1 is SGHKS and CDR2 YYEKEE (reference sequence). This CDR3 has 15 amino acids. The CDR3 reads CASSLARAGAYEQYF. The CDR3 DNA sequence: TGTGCCAGCAGCTTGGCGCGCGCAGGGGCATACGAGCAGTACTTC. The full variable domain, with the rest looked up from reference TRBV5-5 and TRBJ2-7, is DAGVTQSPTHLIKTRGQQVTLRCSPISGHKSVSWYQQVLGQGPQFIFQYYEKEERGRGNFPDRFSARQFPNYSSELNVNALLLGDSALYLCASSLARAGAYEQYFGPGTRLTVT.

The CDR3 nucleotides read TGTGCCAGCAGCTTTGGGACGGACGGAGATACGCAGTATTTT. Translated, it gives CASSFGTDGDTQYF. The chain has TRBV5-6 and TRBJ2-3; D might be TRBD1 or TRBD2, each matching 5 bases. The germline V gene encodes CDR1 SGHDT and CDR2 YYEEEE. The length of the CDR3 is 14 residues. V lost 2 bases, J lost 5 bases, and 12 bases lay in between.

The V and J genes are TRBV6-5 and TRBJ1-2, with D tentatively TRBD1 (5 bases). With 0 bases removed from V and 8 bases from J, the gap between germline ends came to 13 bases. The CDR3 spans 14 residues. CDR1 and CDR2 (germline): MNHEY, SVGAGI. CDR3 coding DNA: TGTGCCAGCAGTTACTCGGTCCTGGAGGGGGGCTACACCTTC. Encoded protein: CASSYSVLEGGYTF.

V usage is TRBV2 and J usage is TRBJ2-4, with TRBD2 identical over 15 bases. CDR1 and CDR2 (germline): SNHLY, FYNNEI. Unmatched junction bases numbered 5, after V lost 4 bases and J lost 7 bases. This CDR3 region has 16 residues. This CDR3 reads CASSASGTSGRNIQYF. The CDR3 DNA sequence: TGTGCCAGCAGTGCCAGTGGGACTAGCGGGAGGAACATTCAGTACTTC.

The chain employs TRBV25-1 and TRBJ2-1; 11 bases are shared with TRBD2. The CDR3 runs to 14 residues. The germline gives CDR1 MGHDK, CDR2 SYGVNS. J lost 8 bases, V lost 6 bases, and 6 bases had no gene match. The DNA for the CDR3 is TGTGCCAGCAGAGTAGCGGGAGGGCCCTATGAGCAGTTCTTC. It yields the protein CASRVAGGPYEQFF.

The sample holds a few counts of this clone. V gene TRBV6-5 combines with J gene TRBJ1-2, with D possibly TRBD1 on 6 matching bases. Germline V CDR1 and CDR2: MNHEY, SVGAGI. The CDR3 is made up of 15 amino acids. V dropped 7 bases and J dropped 5 bases, with 20 bases sitting between them. The CDR3 is CASTTRGGDTYGYTF. CDR3 bases: TGTGCCAGCACTACACGGGGAGGGGACACATATGGCTACACCTTC.

This chain uses TRBV6-5 with TRBJ1-6, with D possibly matching TRBD1 (6 bases). The CDR3 consists of 16 residues. Trimming removed 4 bases at V and 7 bases at J, with 17 bases between. CDR1 is MNHEY, CDR2 SVGAGI, per germline. CDR3 bases: TGTGCCAGCAGTTTCTCGCTGACAGGTGAAAATTCACCCCTCCACTTT. Its protein is CASSFSLTGENSPLHF.

The gene calls are TRBV9 and TRBJ1-2; D uncertain. Germline lookup yields CDR1 SGDLS and CDR2 YYNGEE. Deletions cut 0 bases from V and 6 bases from J, with 12 bases between. The CDR3 totals 14 residues. DNA for the CDR3: TGTGCCAGCAGCGTAGCAGAAGATCTTAATGGCTACACCTTC. This sequence encodes CASSVAEDLNGYTF.

The genes are TRBV6-1 and TRBJ2-3; D is possibly TRBD2 (6 bases). This CDR3 contains 14 residues. CDR1 is MNHNS and CDR2 is SASEGT in the germline V gene. With 3 bases removed from V and 6 bases from J, the gap between germline ends came to 13 bases. Written as DNA, the CDR3 is TGTGCCAGCAGTGAGGGACTGCCCCCCGATACGCAGTATTTT. Translating gives CASSEGLPPDTQYF.

This clone counts as medium-sized. The gene calls are TRBV12-3 or TRBV12-4 and TRBJ2-3, with TRBD2 identical over 8 bases. This CDR3 region has 11 residues. V shed 7 bases and J 8 bases; nucleotides not matched to a gene: 2. The CDR3 sequence: CASIRGGTQYF. The CDR3 DNA follows: TGTGCCAGCATCCGGGGGGGTACGCAGTATTTT.

In nucleotides, the CDR3 is TGTGCCAGCAGCAGGGAGTCCTACGAGCAGTACTTC. It specifies CASSRESYEQYF. The chain links TRBV5-6 to TRBJ2-7, with D possibly matching TRBD2 (5 bases). The germline V gene has CDR1 SGHDT and CDR2 YYEEEE. The length of the CDR3 is 12 residues. V gave up 4 bases and J gave up 1 base, with 6 bases separating them.

J is TRBJ2-2 and V is TRBV4-1; 7 bases align to TRBD2. Germline loops: CDR1 MGHRA, CDR2 YSYEKL. V shed 6 bases, J shed 1 base, and the junction held 11 bases outside the gene matches. The CDR3 has 17 amino acids. CDR3 coding DNA: TGCGCCAGCAGACACAGGCTAGCGGACTTGAACACCGGGGAGCTGTTTTTT. Amino acid sequence: CASRHRLADLNTGELFF.

The genes are TRBV27 and TRBJ2-7; TRBD2 agrees at 8 bases. This CDR3 region has 15 residues. The V segment lost 2 bases and the J segment 2 bases; nucleotides outside the gene matches: 5. Germline V gene data show CDR1 as MNHEY and CDR2 as SMNVEV (reference sequence). CDR3 protein: CASSLRLARTYEQYF. In DNA form, the CDR3 reads TGTGCCAGCAGTTTACGACTAGCGAGGACCTACGAGCAGTACTTC.

This CDR3 is CASSDRDRTYEQYF. DNA for the CDR3: TGTGCCAGCAGTGACCGGGACAGGACCTACGAGCAGTACTTC. The chain joins TRBV6-1 to TRBJ2-7; 8 bases fit TRBD1. CDR1 and CDR2 from the germline V gene are MNHNS and SASEGT. The CDR3 extends over 14 amino acids. V lost 3 bases and J lost 2; bases outside the gene matches: 3.

The gene calls are TRBV7-2 and TRBJ2-1; 7 bases fit TRBD2. This CDR3 region has 17 residues. V lost 0 bases to trimming and J lost 0 bases; unmatched junction nucleotides: 5. CDR1 and CDR2 (germline): SGHTA, FQGNSA. The CDR3 coding sequence is TGTGCCAGCAGCTTAGCCCTAGCGGTGCTCTCCTACAATGAGCAGTTCTTC. Translating gives CASSLALAVLSYNEQFF.

On this clone: Other DNA sequences of this sample code for an identical CDR3. The rearrangement links TRBV7-8 to TRBJ1-5; possible D gene TRBD1, 5 bases. This CDR3 spans 15 amino acids. In germline, CDR1 is SGHVS, CDR2 FQNEAQ. With 2 bases removed from V and 1 base from J, the gap between germline ends came to 9 bases. This chain's CDR3 is CASSLWGESNQPQHF. CDR3 bases: TGTGCCAGCAGCTTATGGGGCGAAAGCAATCAGCCCCAGCATTTT.

The chain couples TRBV2 to TRBJ2-1; TRBD2 aligns across 8 bases. The CDR3 sequence is 10 residues long. V shed 7 bases and J 12 bases; nucleotides not matched to a gene: 2. Germline loops: CDR1 SNHLY, CDR2 FYNNEI. DNA for the CDR3: TGTGCCAGCATCGGGAGGGGGCAGTTCTTC. It codes for CASIGRGQFF.

The chain uses TRBV7-9 and TRBJ1-3; D call uncertain. CDR1 and CDR2 from the germline V gene are SEHNR and FQNEAQ (reference sequence). This CDR3 has 15 residues. Trimming stripped 0 bases from V and 2 bases from J, with 8 bases between. The CDR3 reads CASSLAGAAGNTIYF. The CDR3 bases are TGTGCCAGCAGCTTAGCGGGCGCAGCTGGAAACACCATATATTTT.

This rearrangement joins TRBV6-5 to TRBJ2-7; possibly TRBD1 or TRBD2 for D (5 bases each). In germline, CDR1 is MNHEY, CDR2 SVGAGI. CDR3 length: 16 amino acids. Trimming removed 3 bases at V and 4 bases at J, with 19 bases between. The CDR3 nucleotides are TGTGCCAGCAGTTATTGGGGCACTAGTCCACAATACGAGCAGTACTTC. Its translation: CASSYWGTSPQYEQYF.

The chain is built from TRBV27 and TRBJ2-2; 7 bases are a match to TRBD2. CDR1 and CDR2 from the germline V gene are MNHEY and SMNVEV (reference sequence). Trimming at V came to 8 bases and at J to 4 bases, leaving 13 bases not matched to a gene. This CDR3 region has 16 residues. The CDR3 loop reads CASSTPAGLSTGELFF. CDR3 DNA sequence: TGTGCCAGCTCCACCCCAGCGGGACTTTCCACCGGGGAGCTGTTTTTT.

This clone was counted a single time. This chain connects TRBV19 to TRBJ1-5; no clear D gene. V was shortened by 3 bases and J by 3 bases, with 9 bases between the two germline ends. CDR3 size: 14 residues. CDR1 and CDR2 (germline): LNHDA, SQIVND (reference sequence). The CDR3 loop is CASSIVRDNQPQHF. CDR3 DNA sequence: TGTGCCAGTAGTATCGTCAGAGACAATCAGCCCCAGCATTTT.

This clone was counted a single time. This chain connects TRBV4-1 to TRBJ1-2, with D unresolved. Germline lookup yields CDR1 MGHRA and CDR2 YSYEKL. With 0 bases removed from V and 3 bases from J, the gap between germline ends came to 14 bases. CDR3 size: 16 residues. CDR3: CASSQEGFGTHYGYTF. The DNA of the CDR3 is TGCGCCAGCAGCCAAGAAGGTTTCGGCACCCACTATGGCTACACCTTC.

This clone has a single count. The V and J genes are TRBV4-2 and TRBJ2-4; D call uncertain. Germline V lookup: CDR1 LGHNA, CDR2 YNFKEQ. V dropped 1 base and J dropped 8 bases, with 9 bases sitting between them. The CDR3 runs 13 residues. CDR3 bases: TGTGCCAGCAGCCAAGTACCAGTAGACATTCAGTACTTC. Its translation: CASSQVPVDIQYF.

This clone was detected only once. CDR3 DNA sequence: TGTGCCAGCAGTTACGACAGGGGGCGCACAGATACGCAGTATTTT. It translates to CASSYDRGRTDTQYF. The chain combines TRBV6-5 with TRBJ2-3; the match to TRBD1 covers 10 bases. CDR3 length: 15 residues. V lost 2 bases and J lost 1; bases outside the gene matches: 0. The germline gives CDR1 MNHEY, CDR2 SVGAGI.